A single T cell receptor gamma chain is shown here with its context. Its antigen remains undetermined. No much larger clonotype is one base removed from it; base qualities were not supplied. The sample is drawn from a study of intestinal T cells in coeliac disease (dated by TCRdb to about 2020). Regarding the study in general: Coeliac patients were much younger than controls, with mean ages of 16.0 versus 54.8 years in the TRG cohort. Duodenal biopsies from about eleven coeliac disease patients and about eleven non-coeliac controls were included in the TCR-delta (TRD) cohort. A second, larger TCR-gamma (TRG) cohort included duodenal biopsies from 30 or so coeliac disease patients and about 20 non-coeliac controls. The paper as a whole reports these results and caveats: There was no way to tell repeated CDR3 amino acid sequences apart from PCR duplicates. All 20 or so biopsies in training were correctly classified by TRD kmer-based clustering, and a leave-one-out accuracy of about 91% was reported. TRG clustering correctly classified 51 of 54 biopsies (about 94%), with a reported leave-one-out accuracy of around 90%. The coeliac group and the control group were significantly different in age, but an analysis split by age did not give significant classification. FFPE-derived DNA was found to be relatively degraded, and loss of a proportion of TCR sequences in each sample was likely caused by this degradation.

For each case, genomic DNA was extracted from ten 5-um FFPE scrolls with the QIAamp DNA FFPE tissue kit. To test whether coeliac disease can be classified from the TCR repertoire, the study used fully anonymised formalin-fixed paraffin-embedded duodenal biopsies that were not needed for diagnosis. To prepare the library, multiplex PCR was applied. The sequencing machine was an Ion Torrent PGM. TRG repertoires were amplified from around 0.2 ug of biopsy DNA using the LymphoTrack kit, whose primers carry Illumina adapters. TRG amplicons were purified with AMPure XP beads, quantified on a 2100 Bioanalyzer, and pooled equimolarly. TRG libraries were sequenced on an Ion PGM instrument. The published analysis was carried out like this. FastX removed reads in which more than 10% of nucleotides fell below the per-patient third-quartile quality score. Alignment of reads was performed with IMGT/HighV-QUEST so that V, D and J genes were assigned, CDR3 regions were identified and functionality was assessed. Sequences were converted to amino acids, and every sequence predicted to be non-functional was removed. CDR3s were split into kmers with and without positional annotation, PCA was performed on kmer frequencies, and samples were clustered using all 1023 combinations of PCs 1-10. Leave-one-out cross-validation was used to validate the classification, with parameters re-optimised on the remaining samples in each round. Using the vegan R package, Shannon diversity was calculated from repeated random subsamples whose size matched the lowest read count. Public reads were reanalyzed in TCRdb with CATT, and rows carrying the same DNA were merged afterwards. The authors' filters were not applied to this entry. The sample data list several hundred gamma-chain clones, and around 47% of these were observed just once. The ten largest clones take up over 20% of the sample.

Via the germline V gene, CDR1 is VINAFY and CDR2 YDVSNSKD. Spanning cysteine to phenylalanine, the CDR3 consists of 18 amino acids. Only the CDR3 portion is preserved as DNA: 54 bases, with reading frame beginning at the first base. V ends up 1 base short and J 11 bases short, with an unmatched junction base count of 26. The chain links TRGV5 with TRGJ1 or TRGJ2. Sequenced sample: a duodenal biopsy. The source of this sequence is a human donor with celiac disease. At the DNA level, the sequence is TGTGCCACCTGGGACAGCCATTGCCCCCCGACTTGTTCCCGAGAGAAACTCTTT. It codes for CATWDSHCPPTCSREKLF.